This is a list of T cell receptor beta chains from one sample in a study of T cell clonotyping in hematopoietic cell transplantation. Assay used: immunoSEQ multiplex PCR; TCRdb lists only in-frame clones, some missing. The sample has about 13,000 clones; around four fifths are singletons. The specimen comprised peripheral blood mononuclear cells, sampled before stem cell transplant. The source of these receptors is a man aged 55 to 70 with acute myeloid leukemia. Some clones in this sample may be carry-over from other donors' samples. Both conserved end residues are part of each CDR3. The D gene is left open where the match is weak. Rows may omit the clone size; those that give it use once, few, many or a size class.

D	V	length	J	size	CDR3	DNA
TRBD1	TRBV9	16	TRBJ2-1	few	CASSVATRTGGDEQFF	TGTGCCAGCAGCGTAGCTACGAGGACAGGGGGGGATGAGCAGTTCTTC
NA	TRBV4-1	15	TRBJ1-1	NA	CASSQEGQGNTEAFF	TGCGCCAGCAGCCAAGAGGGGCAGGGAAACACTGAAGCTTTCTTT
NA	TRBV11-2	14	TRBJ2-3	NA	CATAGAGWTDTQYF	TGTGCCACCGCGGGGGCGGGGTGGACAGATACGCAGTATTTT
TRBD2	TRBV13	15	TRBJ2-1	medium-sized	CASSDLAGMLGRQFF	TGTGCCAGCAGCGACCTAGCGGGTATGCTCGGTCGGCAGTTCTTC
TRBD1	TRBV4-1	18	TRBJ1-1	NA	CASSQDPGQGAKDTEAFF	TGCGCCAGCAGCCAAGATCCTGGACAGGGGGCGAAGGACACTGAAGCTTTCTTT
TRBD1	TRBV29-1	14	TRBJ2-7	few	CSVGRDRDSYEQYF	TGCAGCGTTGGGAGGGACAGGGACTCCTACGAGCAGTACTTC
NA	TRBV29-1	13	TRBJ2-3	NA	CSVRDPGADTQYF	TGCAGCGTTCGGGACCCGGGCGCAGATACGCAGTATTTT
NA	TRBV7-8	14	TRBJ1-5	NA	CASSLTQRDQPQHF	TGTGCCAGCAGTCTCACCCAGCGGGATCAGCCCCAGCATTTT
NA	TRBV7-2	18	TRBJ1-5	NA	CASSSEGTFPRGNQPQHF	TGTGCCAGCAGCTCCGAGGGGACCTTCCCTAGGGGCAATCAGCCCCAGCATTTT
NA	TRBV30	13	TRBJ2-7	NA	CAWSRGLRYGQYF	TGTGCCTGGAGTAGGGGATTGAGGTACGGGCAGTACTTC
NA	TRBV6-6	13	TRBJ2-5	NA	CASSYYGEETQYF	TGTGCCAGCAGTTATTACGGGGAAGAGACCCAGTACTTC
NA	TRBV7-2	14	TRBJ2-7	NA	CASSSSGGVSGQYF	TGTGCCAGCAGCTCCTCGGGGGGCGTCTCCGGGCAGTACTTC
TRBD1	TRBV9	21	TRBJ2-5	NA	CASSVGVGGIRQHSSQETQYF	TGTGCCAGCAGCGTAGGGGTAGGGGGCATCCGGCAGCATTCGTCCCAAGAGACCCAGTACTTC
NA	TRBV19	11	TRBJ1-2	NA	CASSTRGGYTF	TGTGCCAGTAGTACCAGAGGCGGCTACACCTTC
NA	TRBV2	15	TRBJ2-7	NA	CASRDLLTPSSEQYF	TGTGCCAGCAGGGACCTTTTGACTCCCTCGAGCGAGCAGTACTTC
NA	TRBV30	13	TRBJ1-4	NA	CAWSVPRGEKLFF	TGTGCCTGGAGTGTACCCCGCGGCGAAAAACTGTTTTTT
NA	TRBV19	14	TRBJ1-1	NA	CASSYDLIKAEAFF	TGTGCCAGTAGCTACGACCTAATTAAGGCTGAAGCTTTCTTT
NA	TRBV27	13	TRBJ1-2	NA	CASSLGGRYGYTF	TGTGCCAGCAGTTTAGGAGGCCGGTATGGCTACACCTTC
NA	TRBV30	13	TRBJ1-2	NA	CAWTPSPVFGYTF	TGTGCCTGGACCCCCTCACCCGTCTTTGGCTACACCTTC
TRBD2	TRBV11-1	15	TRBJ2-5	once	CASSFSGGERETQYF	TGTGCCAGCAGCTTTTCTGGGGGGGAGAGGGAGACCCAGTACTTC